One and the same sample provided the 24 T cell receptor beta chains below, sequenced in a study of tumor-infiltrating lymphocytes in localized non-small cell lung cancer. TCRdb keeps only in-frame clones here, not all; method: immunoSEQ multiplex PCR. Among some 6,600 clones listed, approximately 69% were seen once. What was sequenced was lung tumor tissue. All receptors derive from a human donor with non-small cell lung cancer.

The V gene is TRBV19, the J gene TRBJ1-2, with D possibly TRBD1 on 6 matching bases. The length of the CDR3 is 14 residues. Germline V lookup: CDR1 LNHDA, CDR2 SQIVND (reference sequence). With 1 base removed from V and 7 bases from J, the gap between germline ends came to 13 bases. The CDR3 nucleotides are TGTGCCAGTAGTATAGCCGACAGGTCGCGTGGCTACACCTTC. Protein product: CASSIADRSRGYTF.

This clone occurred a few times. CDR3 DNA: TGTGCCAGCAGCTTTACCCTTACGCAGTATTTT. This sequence encodes CASSFTLTQYF. V usage is TRBV11-2 and J usage is TRBJ2-3; the D is unclear. Trimming shortened V by 3 bases and J by 8 bases, and 6 bases separated the two germline ends. This CDR3 has 11 residues. CDR1 is SGHAT, CDR2 FQNNGV, per germline.

V and J are TRBV14 and TRBJ1-5, with a weak D call TRBD1 (5 bases). The CDR3 has 14 residues. CDR1 and CDR2 (germline): SGHDN, FVKESK. V was clipped by 1 base and J by 5 bases, with 9 bases between them. The CDR3 DNA follows: TGTGCCAGCAGCCAAGGGGGCGGGGATCAGCCCCAGCATTTT. Translation gives CASSQGGGDQPQHF.

The chain combines TRBV18 with TRBJ1-5; 7 nucleotides match TRBD1. V lost 6 bases to trimming and J lost 11 bases; unmatched junction nucleotides: 10. The germline V gene has CDR1 KGHSH and CDR2 LQKENI. The CDR3 spans 13 residues. The CDR3 spells CASSKIARGSQHF. For the CDR3, the DNA is TGTGCCAGCTCGAAAATCGCCAGGGGGTCCCAGCATTTT.

In its sample, this clone was seen once. The CDR3 sequence is CASSWAGGSTEAFF. The CDR3 DNA is TGTGCCAGCAGCTGGGCAGGAGGAAGCACTGAAGCTTTCTTT. The chain is built from TRBV11-1 and TRBJ1-1; D is ambiguous. Germline V gene data show CDR1 as SGHAT and CDR2 as FQDESV (reference sequence). Trimming pared 4 bases from V and 4 bases from J, leaving 13 bases between. CDR3 size: 14 residues.

The chain employs TRBV7-9 and TRBJ2-1; TRBD2 matches 7 bases. Germline V gene data show CDR1 as SEHNR and CDR2 as FQNEAQ (reference sequence). Trimming cost V 2 bases and J 15 bases; bases outside gene matches: 10. This CDR3 has 13 residues. The chain's CDR3 is CASSLSGTTLPFF. The CDR3 nucleotides read TGTGCCAGCAGCTTATCCGGGACTACCCTCCCGTTCTTC. The full variable domain, its missing parts supplied by reference TRBV7-9 and TRBJ2-1, is DTGVSQNPRHKITKRGQNVTFRCDPISEHNRLYWYRQTLGQGPEFLTYFQNEAQLEKSRLLSDRFSAERPKGSFSTLEIQRTEQGDSAMYLCASSLSGTTLPFFGPGTRLTVL.

The chain carries TRBV6-1 and TRBJ2-2; D is unresolved. This CDR3 is built from 13 residues. CDR1 MNHNS and CDR2 SASEGT come from the germline V gene. The V and J ends lost 2 bases and 5 bases respectively, with 6 bases between them. CDR3: CASSEHETGELFF. The CDR3, as DNA: TGTGCCAGCAGTGAACATGAGACCGGGGAGCTGTTTTTT.

V usage is TRBV5-5 and J usage is TRBJ2-1; 8 bases are shared with TRBD1. The J segment lost 0 bases and the V segment lost 3 bases, leaving 2 bases of the junction unmatched. CDR1 and CDR2 (germline): SGHKS, YYEKEE (reference sequence). The CDR3 sequence is 15 residues long. CDR3 in amino acids: CASSSGQVSYNEQFF. CDR3 bases: TGTGCCAGCAGCTCGGGACAGGTCTCCTACAATGAGCAGTTCTTC.

In its sample, this clone ranks as medium-sized. This chain connects TRBV2 to TRBJ2-1, with unresolved D. V lost 9 bases and J lost 3, with 9 bases in between. The CDR3 is 12 residues long. From germline, CDR1 is SNHLY and CDR2 FYNNEI. CDR3 nucleotide sequence: TGTGCCAGTGCACTCGACTACAATGAGCAGTTCTTC. It codes for CASALDYNEQFF.

This chain links TRBV18 with TRBJ1-1; maybe TRBD1 (6 bases). Trimming removed 3 bases at V and 8 bases at J, with 10 bases between. CDR1 is KGHSH, CDR2 LQKENI, per germline. CDR3 length: 12 amino acids. The CDR3 region has the DNA TGTGCCAGCTCACCGATTCAGGGGGAAGCTTTCTTT. It is translated as CASSPIQGEAFF.

This clone is a singleton in its sample. CDR3 sequence reads: CASSHIAEETQYF. As DNA, the CDR3 is TGTGCCAGCAGCCATATAGCGGAAGAGACCCAGTACTTC. The genes are TRBV5-4 and TRBJ2-5; tentative D call: TRBD2 (6 bases). Trimming cost V 4 bases and J 3 bases, with 10 bases left between them. The CDR3 is 13 residues long. Per the germline V gene, CDR1 is SGHNT and CDR2 is YYREEE (reference sequence).

The chain uses TRBV15 and TRBJ1-5, with a tentative D call TRBD1 (6 bases). CDR1 is LNHNV and CDR2 is YYDKDF in the germline V gene (reference sequence). V was trimmed by 1 base and J by 1 base, leaving 11 bases between them. The CDR3 contains 16 residues. The CDR3: CATSRGSRGSNQPQHF. For the CDR3, the DNA is TGTGCCACCAGCAGAGGTTCCAGGGGAAGCAATCAGCCCCAGCATTTT.

The chain recombines TRBV11-2 with TRBJ2-7, with no clear D. V lost 3 bases, J lost 0 bases, and 6 bases lay in between. The CDR3 covers 13 residues. Looked up from germline, CDR1 is SGHAT and CDR2 is FQNNGV. DNA of the CDR3: TGTGCCAGCAGCTTTCTAGACTCCTACGAGCAGTACTTC. Amino acids: CASSFLDSYEQYF.

This clone was counted a single time. The rearrangement links TRBV5-1 to TRBJ2-5; 8 bases agree with TRBD1. The DNA end lines up better with TRBJ2-7; the J call may be wrong. Germline V CDR1 and CDR2: SGHRS, YFSETQ. This CDR3 contains 13 residues. The CDR3 DNA follows: TGCGCCAGCAGACTCGGACAGGGATACGAGCAGTACTTC. It yields the protein CASRLGQGYEQYF.

With regard to this clone: The sample holds other DNA sequences that translate to the same CDR3. V gene TRBV11-2 combines with J gene TRBJ1-2; TRBD1 aligns across 7 bases. This CDR3 is built from 13 residues. Germline CDR1 and CDR2: SGHAT and FQNNGV. Unmatched junction bases numbered 3, after V lost 5 bases and J lost 3 bases. CDR3 DNA: TGTGCCAGCAGCCCCGGACAGGACTATGGCTACACCTTC. As protein: CASSPGQDYGYTF.

The gene calls are TRBV5-1 and TRBJ1-3; TRBD1 is a possible D gene (5 bases). The V end was cut by 4 bases, the J end by 1 base, with 12 bases between. CDR1 SGHRS and CDR2 YFSETQ come from the germline V gene. CDR3 size: 15 residues. Written as DNA, the CDR3 is TGCGCCAGCAGCCAAACAGGTATTTCTGGAAACACCATATATTTT. As protein: CASSQTGISGNTIYF.

The chain carries TRBV6-1 and TRBJ1-2; maybe TRBD1 (6 bases). Trimming removed 3 bases from V and 4 bases from J, with 9 bases in between. The germline gives CDR1 MNHNS, CDR2 SASEGT. There are 13 residues in the CDR3. The DNA for the CDR3 is TGTGCCAGCAGTGATCAGGGGAGCTATGGCTACACCTTC. This codes for CASSDQGSYGYTF.

J is TRBJ1-1 and V is TRBV19, with 7 bases that match TRBD1. The V gene end was trimmed by 6 bases and the J gene end by 7 bases; junction bases not matched to a gene: 17. CDR3 length: 16 amino acids. Germline CDR1 and CDR2: LNHDA and SQIVND (reference sequence). This chain's CDR3 is CASSGQAASWGGEAFF. CDR3 nucleotides: TGTGCCAGTAGCGGACAGGCGGCCTCTTGGGGTGGTGAAGCTTTCTTT.

This chain connects TRBV11-2 to TRBJ1-2; D is uncertain. The CDR3 covers 12 residues. V lost 5 bases to trimming and J lost 13 bases, with 17 bases between them. Germline V gene sequence: CDR1 SGHAT, CDR2 FQNNGV. This chain's CDR3 is CASSPVSQILTF. The CDR3 nucleotides are TGTGCCAGCAGCCCCGTGTCGCAGATTCTCACCTTC.

The chain links TRBV7-1 to TRBJ1-5; D unclear. TRBV7-1 is an ORF; its function is uncertain. The CDR3 runs to 14 residues. V shed 5 bases and J shed 4 bases, with 12 bases lying between them. In nucleotides, the CDR3 is TGTGCCAGCAGCGCGGGTTTGGGTAATCAGCCCCAGCATTTT. Amino acids: CASSAGLGNQPQHF.

The chain employs TRBV25-1 and TRBJ1-3; the D gene is possibly TRBD1 (5 bases). From germline, CDR1 is MGHDK and CDR2 SYGVNS. CDR3 size: 17 residues. V lost 3 bases to trimming and J lost 9 bases, with 24 bases between them. CDR3 in amino acids: CASSDPITGPLGSTIYF. The DNA of the CDR3 is TGTGCCAGCAGTGACCCGATTACAGGTCCCCTGGGGAGCACCATATATTTT.

The rearrangement links TRBV18 to TRBJ2-2, with a possible D match to TRBD1 (6 bases). Looked up from germline, CDR1 is KGHSH and CDR2 is LQKENI. Trimming stripped 6 bases from V and 0 bases from J, with 17 bases between. The CDR3 sequence is 17 residues long. The CDR3 DNA is TGTGCCAGCTCGGGACGGACAGTGCCTACGAACACCGGGGAGCTGTTTTTT. It yields the protein CASSGRTVPTNTGELFF.

The chain couples TRBV10-1 to TRBJ2-7; 11 bases fit TRBD2. The V segment lost 4 bases and the J segment 0 bases; nucleotides outside the gene matches: 5. Germline-derived CDR1 and CDR2 are WNHNN and SYGVQD (reference sequence). The CDR3 length is 16 residues. In DNA, the CDR3 is TGCGCCAGCAGTGTGACTAGCGGGATGAGCTCCTACGAGCAGTACTTC. It translates to CASSVTSGMSSYEQYF.

Only one count was recorded for this clone. This chain uses TRBV7-9 with TRBJ1-1, with 9 bases fitting TRBD1. This CDR3 contains 14 residues. J lost 4 bases, V lost 4 bases, and 4 bases had no gene match. CDR1 is SEHNR, CDR2 FQNEAQ, per germline (reference sequence). The CDR3 sequence: CASSSGDRATEAFF. CDR3 in DNA: TGTGCCAGCAGCTCGGGGGACAGGGCCACTGAAGCTTTCTTT.